This entry lists 10 T cell receptor beta chains sequenced from one sample in a study of cytomegalovirus exposure and HLA in healthy donors. The PCR made use of 60 Vbeta and 13 Jbeta primers. Data came from immunoSEQ multiplex PCR; TCRdb stores just in-frame clones and leaves some out. The table includes 73,000 or so clones, just over 75% detected once. Sequenced input: PBMCs. These receptors originate from a man aged 50 to 60 in good health and CMV-seronegative.

V usage is TRBV7-8 and J usage is TRBJ1-2; possible D gene TRBD1, 6 bases. In germline, CDR1 is SGHVS, CDR2 FQNEAQ. The CDR3 consists of 14 residues. V lost 5 bases and J lost 4, with 14 bases in between. The CDR3 reads CASSGTDRLYGYTF. The CDR3 DNA follows: TGTGCCAGCAGCGGGACGGACAGACTCTATGGCTACACCTTC.

The V gene is TRBV7-9, the J gene TRBJ2-1, with TRBD2 identical over 11 bases. CDR1 and CDR2 (germline): SEHNR, FQNEAQ (reference sequence). CDR3 size: 14 residues. The V and J ends lost 5 bases and 9 bases, in that order; junction bases with no gene match: 6. CDR3 sequence reads: CASSLTSGAAEQFF. The CDR3, as DNA: TGTGCCAGCAGCCTGACTAGCGGGGCGGCTGAGCAGTTCTTC.

The chain employs TRBV4-2 and TRBJ2-1; weak D call: TRBD2 (6 bases). The CDR3 runs 17 residues. Per the germline V gene, CDR1 is LGHNA and CDR2 is YNFKEQ. The V end was cut by 3 bases, the J end by 7 bases, with 22 bases between. Here the CDR3 DNA reads TGTGCCAGCAGCCAGACCTTCGGAGCGGGCCGTAGGAATGAGCAGTTCTTC. It yields the protein CASSQTFGAGRRNEQFF.

The chain has TRBV19 and TRBJ2-1; 7 bases match TRBD1. CDR3 size: 16 residues. V was clipped by 3 bases and J by 1 base; unmatched bases: 6. Germline V gives CDR1 LNHDA, CDR2 SQIVND (reference sequence). The CDR3 loop is CASSMSQGVSYNEQFF. The CDR3, as DNA: TGTGCCAGTAGTATGTCTCAGGGGGTATCCTACAATGAGCAGTTCTTC.

CDR3 nucleotides: TGTGCCAGCAGCCTTCAGGGGTTTAGGGAGACCCAGTACTTC. Amino acids: CASSLQGFRETQYF. The chain carries TRBV7-2 and TRBJ2-5; weak D call: TRBD1 (6 bases). Germline loops: CDR1 SGHTA, CDR2 FQGNSA. CDR3 length: 14 amino acids. V lost 5 bases and J lost 5, with 15 bases in between. The full variable domain, with the rest looked up from reference TRBV7-2 and TRBJ2-5, is GAGVSQSPSNKVTEKGKDVELRCDPISGHTALYWYRQSLGQGLEFLIYFQGNSAPDKSGLPSDRFSAERTGGSVSTLTIQRTQQEDSAVYLCASSLQGFRETQYFGPGTRLLVL.

V usage is TRBV7-9 and J usage is TRBJ2-7; the match to TRBD1 covers 9 bases. The CDR3 totals 16 residues. Germline V gives CDR1 SEHNR, CDR2 FQNEAQ (reference sequence). Losses at the gene ends were 8 bases for V and 5 bases for J; bases not matched to a gene: 16. This chain's CDR3 is CASGPLPGQGLHEQYF. CDR3 bases: TGTGCCAGCGGGCCCCTACCGGGACAGGGATTACACGAGCAGTACTTC.

The J gene is TRBJ2-7, the V gene TRBV23-1; the match to TRBD2 covers 8 bases. TRBV23-1 counts as an open reading frame of uncertain function. Unmatched junction bases numbered 5, after V lost 7 bases and J lost 6 bases. CDR3 length: 12 residues. As DNA, the CDR3 is TGCGCCAGCAACCGGGGGGGAGCCGAGCAGTACTTC. It is translated as CASNRGGAEQYF.

This rearrangement joins TRBV19 to TRBJ2-5; 7 bases are a match to TRBD1. The CDR3 extends over 13 amino acids. CDR1 and CDR2 from the germline V gene are LNHDA and SQIVND (reference sequence). The V gene end was trimmed by 10 bases and the J gene end by 2 bases; junction bases not matched to a gene: 7. The CDR3 is CATAGTVQETQYF. DNA of the CDR3: TGTGCCACGGCCGGGACAGTGCAAGAGACCCAGTACTTC.

The chain joins TRBV9 to TRBJ2-5; perhaps TRBD1 as D (6 bases). CDR1 and CDR2 from the germline V gene are SGDLS and YYNGEE. The CDR3 runs to 14 residues. Between the trimmed V and J ends, which lost 2 bases and 5 bases, there was a span of 13 bases. The CDR3 DNA sequence: TGTGCCAGCAGCGTGGGACCAGGGGCCGAGACCCAGTACTTC. Translation gives CASSVGPGAETQYF.

This clone showed up just a few times. This rearrangement joins TRBV6-5 to TRBJ2-2, with 8 bases aligning to TRBD1. The CDR3 is made up of 15 amino acids. The junction had 6 bases not matched to a gene; V was cut back by 2 bases and J by 7 bases. Germline V gene data show CDR1 as MNHEY and CDR2 as SVGAGI. CDR3 sequence: CASSYMGQVIGELFF. CDR3 DNA: TGTGCCAGCAGTTACATGGGACAGGTTATCGGGGAGCTGTTTTTT.